Described below is a single TCR beta chain sequence and its context. The same CDR3 can be traced to other DNA sequences in this sample. Per the original data handling: Counts of nucleated cells, estimated from reference gene primer amplification, were obtained. Clones were sequenced by immunoSEQ multiplex PCR, and TCRdb holds only the in-frame ones, with some missing. V and J calls and clone size follow that table, whereas D and trimming were derived from the DNA. This table has 200,000 to 250,000 clones, about 87% appearing once. The data derive from a study of blood T cell repertoires in COVID-19. Study information: Material from acute and convalescent COVID-19 was sourced from the United States, Italy and Spain. T cells, B-cell-depleted T cells, or PBMCs provided the cDNA or gDNA that served as material.

With 0 bases removed from V and 0 bases from J, the gap between germline ends came to 7 bases. CDR1 is SGHRS, CDR2 YFSETQ, per germline. This CDR3 region has 15 residues. Input material: peripheral blood. This clonotype was sampled from a woman aged 70 to 79 with active or convalescent COVID-19. The chain uses TRBV5-1 and TRBJ1-3; D gene unclear. In DNA form, the CDR3 reads TGCGCCAGCAGCTTGGCTCGGAGCTCTGGAAACACCATATATTTT. This codes for CASSLARSSGNTIYF.